These 7 T cell receptor beta chains were sequenced from one sample in a study of graft-versus-host responses after intestinal transplantation. Assay used: immunoSEQ multiplex PCR; TCRdb lists only in-frame clones, some missing. The sample includes about 30,000 clones, 85% to 95% of them seen just once. The source material was PBMCs, sampled just over 65 days after intestinal transplant. The receptors stem from a human patient who received an intestinal transplant, so some T cells may come from the graft donor.

The V gene is TRBV5-1, the J gene TRBJ2-7, with D tentatively TRBD1 (6 bases). CDR1 and CDR2 (germline): SGHRS, YFSETQ. The V end lost 3 bases, the J end lost 1 base, and 14 bases lay between the germline ends. The CDR3 extends over 15 amino acids. This CDR3 is CASSSTADRSYEQYF. CDR3 coding DNA: TGCGCCAGCAGCTCGACTGCGGACAGATCCTACGAGCAGTACTTC.

The V call is TRBV21-1, the J call TRBJ2-3; the table assigns TRBD2, which was not confirmed against the DNA. TRBV21-1 constitutes a pseudogene. The CDR3 has 15 residues. In DNA, the CDR3 is TGTGCCAGCAGCAATCGGTTGCGGGGGGGCGATACGCAGTATTTT. The encoded protein is CASSNRLRGGDTQYF.

V and J are TRBV19 and TRBJ2-1; D is undetermined. The CDR3 totals 13 residues. The V and J ends lost 7 bases and 2 bases respectively, with 9 bases between them. Germline assignment: CDR1 LNHDA and CDR2 SQIVND (reference sequence). The chain's CDR3 is CASNSRPYNEQFF. The DNA of the CDR3 is TGTGCCAGTAACTCCCGTCCCTACAATGAGCAGTTCTTC.

The J gene is TRBJ2-1, the V gene TRBV7-3, with 7 bases fitting TRBD2. CDR1 is SGHTA, CDR2 FQGTGA, per germline. The V segment lost 3 bases and the J segment 2 bases; nucleotides outside the gene matches: 4. This CDR3 has 15 amino acids. Here the CDR3 reads CASSLIGGAYNEQFF. Written as DNA, the CDR3 is TGTGCCAGCAGCTTGATTGGGGGGGCCTACAATGAGCAGTTCTTC.

The table lists this clone with a count of one. The chain uses TRBV5-1 and TRBJ2-7; D might be TRBD1 or TRBD2, each matching 6 bases. The CDR3 is 17 amino acids. V gave up 0 bases and J gave up 3 bases, with 19 bases separating them. Germline assignment: CDR1 SGHRS and CDR2 YFSETQ. The CDR3 DNA sequence: TGCGCCAGCAGCTTGGGCGGGACACCTACACCAGACTACGAGCAGTACTTC. It encodes CASSLGGTPTPDYEQYF. The full variable domain, in which reference TRBV5-1 and TRBJ2-7 provide the parts outside the CDR3, is KAGVTQTPRYLIKTRGQQVTLSCSPISGHRSVSWYQQTPGQGLQFLFEYFSETQRNKGNFPGRFSGRQFSNSRSEMNVSTLELGDSALYLCASSLGGTPTPDYEQYFGPGTRLTVT.

The chain employs TRBV11-3 and TRBJ2-2, with 10 bases lining up with TRBD2. V was clipped by 5 bases and J by 1 base; unmatched bases: 4. This CDR3 is 16 amino acids long. Germline CDR1 is SGHNT and CDR2 is YENEEA. CDR3 nucleotide sequence: TGTGCCAGCAGCCCGAGGACTAGCGGGAACACCGGGGAGCTGTTTTTT. It is translated as CASSPRTSGNTGELFF.

The chain combines TRBV10-2 with TRBJ2-3; TRBD2 aligns across 9 bases. V trimming: 4 bases; J trimming: 4 bases; junction bases outside the gene matches: 9. Germline V gives CDR1 WSHSY, CDR2 SAAADI. The CDR3 has 16 residues. CDR3 bases: TGCGCCAGCAGTGTGTTTTGGCGGGGGGGCGCAGATACGCAGTATTTT. It translates to CASSVFWRGGADTQYF.